Shown below are 2 T cell receptor beta chains from a single sample sequenced in a study of T-cell memory formation after mild COVID-19. TCRdb re-called the 5' RACE reads through MiXCR, storing one row per CDR3 protein. The sample shows 450,000 or so distinct CDR3 sequences, approximately 20% of them seen only once. Specimen: PBMCs or a T cell subset sorted from them (not recorded which). The source of these receptors is an adult woman who had mild COVID-19 (a few samples of this study predate the infection). Cell type and time point are not known.

The rearrangement uses TRBV3-1 and TRBJ2-1, with 10 bases matching TRBD2. The CDR3 totals 16 residues. The V gene's germline CDR1 is LGHDT and CDR2 YNNKEL (reference sequence). J lost 4 bases, V lost 1 base, and 4 bases had no gene match. Written as DNA, the CDR3 is TGTGCCAGCAGCCAAGGTGAACTAGCGGGATACAATGAGCAGTTCTTC. Amino acids: CASSQGELAGYNEQFF.

This clonotype was counted a few times. CDR3 bases: TGTGCCAGCACCTTGGGGACGGGGGGGCGAAAGACCCAGTACTTC. Translating gives CASTLGTGGRKTQYF. The genes are TRBV12-3 or TRBV12-4 and TRBJ2-5, with 8 bases that match TRBD2. CDR3 size: 15 residues. The trim removed 7 bases at V and 6 bases at J, leaving 13 bases unmatched.